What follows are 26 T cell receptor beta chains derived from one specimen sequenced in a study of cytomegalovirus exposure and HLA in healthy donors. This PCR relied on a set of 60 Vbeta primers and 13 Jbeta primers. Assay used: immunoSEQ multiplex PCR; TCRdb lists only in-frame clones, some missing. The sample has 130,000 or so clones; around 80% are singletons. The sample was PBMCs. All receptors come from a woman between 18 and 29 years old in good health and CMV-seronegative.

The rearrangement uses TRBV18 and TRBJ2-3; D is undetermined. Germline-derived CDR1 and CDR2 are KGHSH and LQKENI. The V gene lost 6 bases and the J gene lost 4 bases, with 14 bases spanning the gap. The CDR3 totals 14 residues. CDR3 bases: TGTGCCAGCTCCCCCAGGAATACAGCAGATACGCAGTATTTT. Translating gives CASSPRNTADTQYF.

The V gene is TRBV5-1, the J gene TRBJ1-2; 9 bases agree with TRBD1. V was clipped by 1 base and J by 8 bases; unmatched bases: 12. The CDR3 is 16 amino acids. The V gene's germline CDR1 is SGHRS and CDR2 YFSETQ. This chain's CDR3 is CASSLPETGGASGYTF. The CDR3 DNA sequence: TGCGCCAGCAGCTTGCCCGAAACAGGGGGCGCGAGCGGCTACACCTTC. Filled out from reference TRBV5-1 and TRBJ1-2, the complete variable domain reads KAGVTQTPRYLIKTRGQQVTLSCSPISGHRSVSWYQQTPGQGLQFLFEYFSETQRNKGNFPGRFSGRQFSNSRSEMNVSTLELGDSALYLCASSLPETGGASGYTFGSGTRLTVV.

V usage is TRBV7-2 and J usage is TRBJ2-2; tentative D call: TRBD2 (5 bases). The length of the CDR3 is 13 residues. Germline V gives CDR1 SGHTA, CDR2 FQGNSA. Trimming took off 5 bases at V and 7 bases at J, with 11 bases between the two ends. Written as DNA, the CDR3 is TGTGCCAGCAGCCTCGGCCGGGGCGGGGAGCTGTTTTTT. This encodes CASSLGRGGELFF.

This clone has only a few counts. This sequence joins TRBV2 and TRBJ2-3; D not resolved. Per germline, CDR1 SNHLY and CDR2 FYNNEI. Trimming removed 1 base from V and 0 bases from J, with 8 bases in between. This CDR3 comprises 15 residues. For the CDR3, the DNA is TGTGCCAGCAGTGAAGGACATACAAGCACAGATACGCAGTATTTT. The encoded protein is CASSEGHTSTDTQYF.

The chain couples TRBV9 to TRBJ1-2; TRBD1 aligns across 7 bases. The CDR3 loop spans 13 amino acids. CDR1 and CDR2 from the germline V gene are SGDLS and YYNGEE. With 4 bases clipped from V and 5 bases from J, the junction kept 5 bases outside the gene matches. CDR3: CASSQGTAYGYTF. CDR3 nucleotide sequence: TGTGCCAGCAGCCAGGGGACAGCGTATGGCTACACCTTC.

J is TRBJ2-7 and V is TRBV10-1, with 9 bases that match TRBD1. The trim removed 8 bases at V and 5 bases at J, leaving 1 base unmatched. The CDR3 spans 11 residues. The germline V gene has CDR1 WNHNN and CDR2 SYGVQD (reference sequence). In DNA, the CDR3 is TGCGCCAGCGGGACAGGGAACGAGCAGTACTTC. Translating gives CASGTGNEQYF.

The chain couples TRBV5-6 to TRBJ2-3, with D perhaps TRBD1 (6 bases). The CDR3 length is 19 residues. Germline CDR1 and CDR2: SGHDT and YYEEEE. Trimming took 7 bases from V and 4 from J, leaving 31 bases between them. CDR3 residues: CASEKVHRVAGGGSDTQYF. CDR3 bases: TGTGCCAGCGAGAAAGTGCACAGGGTGGCGGGTGGTGGGTCAGATACGCAGTATTTT.

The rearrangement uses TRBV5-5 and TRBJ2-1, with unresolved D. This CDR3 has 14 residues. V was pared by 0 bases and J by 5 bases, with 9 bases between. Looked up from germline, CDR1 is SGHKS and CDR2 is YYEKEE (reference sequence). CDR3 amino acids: CASSLAGENNEQFF. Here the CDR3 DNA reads TGTGCCAGCAGCTTGGCCGGAGAGAACAATGAGCAGTTCTTC. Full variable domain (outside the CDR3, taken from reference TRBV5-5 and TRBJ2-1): DAGVTQSPTHLIKTRGQQVTLRCSPISGHKSVSWYQQVLGQGPQFIFQYYEKEERGRGNFPDRFSARQFPNYSSELNVNALLLGDSALYLCASSLAGENNEQFFGPGTRLTVL.

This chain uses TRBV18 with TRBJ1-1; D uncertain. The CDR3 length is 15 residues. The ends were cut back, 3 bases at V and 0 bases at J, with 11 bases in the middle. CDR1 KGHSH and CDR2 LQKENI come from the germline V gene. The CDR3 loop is CASSPSQSMNTEAFF. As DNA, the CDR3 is TGTGCCAGCTCACCTTCACAGTCCATGAACACTGAAGCTTTCTTT.

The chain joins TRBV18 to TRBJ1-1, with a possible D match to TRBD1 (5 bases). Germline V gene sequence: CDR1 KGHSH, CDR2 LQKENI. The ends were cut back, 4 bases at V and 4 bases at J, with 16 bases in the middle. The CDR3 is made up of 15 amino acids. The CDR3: CASSLYSGGATEAFF. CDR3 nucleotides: TGTGCCAGCTCACTATACTCCGGTGGGGCCACTGAAGCTTTCTTT.

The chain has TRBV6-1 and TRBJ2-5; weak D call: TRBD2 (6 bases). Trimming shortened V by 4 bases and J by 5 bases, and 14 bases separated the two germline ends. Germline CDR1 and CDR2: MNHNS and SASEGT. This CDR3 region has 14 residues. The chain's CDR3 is CASSADEGRETQYF. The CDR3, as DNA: TGTGCCAGCAGTGCCGACGAGGGGAGGGAGACCCAGTACTTC.

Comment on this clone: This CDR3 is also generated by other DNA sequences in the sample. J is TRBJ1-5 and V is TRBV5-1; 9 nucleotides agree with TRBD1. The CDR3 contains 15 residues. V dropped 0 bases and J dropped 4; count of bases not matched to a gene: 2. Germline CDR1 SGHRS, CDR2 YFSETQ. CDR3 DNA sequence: TGCGCCAGCAGCTTGGGGACAGGGGAGAATCAGCCCCAGCATTTT. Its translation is CASSLGTGENQPQHF. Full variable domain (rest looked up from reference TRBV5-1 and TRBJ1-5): KAGVTQTPRYLIKTRGQQVTLSCSPISGHRSVSWYQQTPGQGLQFLFEYFSETQRNKGNFPGRFSGRQFSNSRSEMNVSTLELGDSALYLCASSLGTGENQPQHFGDGTRLSIL.

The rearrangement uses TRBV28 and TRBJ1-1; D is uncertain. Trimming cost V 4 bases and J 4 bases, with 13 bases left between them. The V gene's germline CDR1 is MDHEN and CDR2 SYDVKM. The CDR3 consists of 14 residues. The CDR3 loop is CASSSGSVATEAFF. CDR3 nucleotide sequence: TGTGCCAGCAGTTCGGGGAGTGTTGCCACTGAAGCTTTCTTT.

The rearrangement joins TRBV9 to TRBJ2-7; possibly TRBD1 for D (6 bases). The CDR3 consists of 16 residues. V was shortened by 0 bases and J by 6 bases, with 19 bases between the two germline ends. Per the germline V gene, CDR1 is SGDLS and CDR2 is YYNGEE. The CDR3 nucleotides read TGTGCCAGCAGCGTAGGTGGGACATACACCCCCGGCGAGCAGTACTTC. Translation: CASSVGGTYTPGEQYF.

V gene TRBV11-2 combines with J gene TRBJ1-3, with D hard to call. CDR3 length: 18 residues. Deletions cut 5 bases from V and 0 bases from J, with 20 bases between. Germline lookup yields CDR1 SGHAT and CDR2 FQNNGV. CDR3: CASSPGIWWALSGNTIYF. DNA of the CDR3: TGTGCCAGCAGCCCGGGGATCTGGTGGGCCCTCTCTGGAAACACCATATATTTT.

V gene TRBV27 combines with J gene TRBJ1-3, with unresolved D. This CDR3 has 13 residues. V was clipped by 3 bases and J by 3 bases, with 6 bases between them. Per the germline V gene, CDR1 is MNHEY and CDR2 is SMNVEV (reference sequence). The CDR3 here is CASSFGGGNTIYF. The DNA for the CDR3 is TGTGCCAGCAGTTTTGGCGGTGGAAACACCATATATTTT.

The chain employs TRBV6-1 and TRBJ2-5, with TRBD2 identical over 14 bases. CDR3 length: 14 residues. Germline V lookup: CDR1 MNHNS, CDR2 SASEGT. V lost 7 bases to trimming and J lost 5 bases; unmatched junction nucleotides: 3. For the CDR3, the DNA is TGTGCCAGCATGACTAGCGGGGGGGCGGAGACCCAGTACTTC. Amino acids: CASMTSGGAETQYF.

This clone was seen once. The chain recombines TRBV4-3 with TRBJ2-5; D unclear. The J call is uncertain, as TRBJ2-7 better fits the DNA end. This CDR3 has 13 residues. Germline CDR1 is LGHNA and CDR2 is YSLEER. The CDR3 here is CASSQELGYEQYF. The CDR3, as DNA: TGCGCCAGCAGCCAAGAGCTGGGCTACGAGCAGTACTTC.

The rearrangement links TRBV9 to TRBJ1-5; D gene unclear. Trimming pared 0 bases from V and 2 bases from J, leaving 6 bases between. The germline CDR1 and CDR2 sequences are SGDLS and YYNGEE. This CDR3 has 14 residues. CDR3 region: CASSVDRGNQPQHF. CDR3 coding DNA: TGTGCCAGCAGCGTAGACCGAGGCAATCAGCCCCAGCATTTT. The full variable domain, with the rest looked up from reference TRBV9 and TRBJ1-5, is DSGVTQTPKHLITATGQRVTLRCSPRSGDLSVYWYQQSLDQGLQFLIQYYNGEERAKGNILERFSAQQFPDLHSELNLSSLELGDSALYFCASSVDRGNQPQHFGDGTRLSIL.

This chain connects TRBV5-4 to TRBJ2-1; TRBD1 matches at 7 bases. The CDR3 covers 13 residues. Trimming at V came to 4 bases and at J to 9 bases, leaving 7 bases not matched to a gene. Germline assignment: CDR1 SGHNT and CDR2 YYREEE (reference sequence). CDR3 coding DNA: TGTGCCAGCAGCACAGGGGTCGGGGTTGAGCAGTTCTTC. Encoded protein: CASSTGVGVEQFF. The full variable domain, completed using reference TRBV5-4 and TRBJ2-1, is ETGVTQSPTHLIKTRGQQVTLRCSSQSGHNTVSWYQQALGQGPQFIFQYYREEENGRGNFPPRFSGLQFPNYSSELNVNALELDDSALYLCASSTGVGVEQFFGPGTRLTVL.

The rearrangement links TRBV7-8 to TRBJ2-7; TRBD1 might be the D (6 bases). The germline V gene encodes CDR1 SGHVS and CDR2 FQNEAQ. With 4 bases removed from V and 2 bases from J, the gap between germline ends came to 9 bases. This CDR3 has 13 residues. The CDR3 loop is CASSYTGPYEQYF. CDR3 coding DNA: TGTGCCAGCAGCTATACAGGGCCCTACGAGCAGTACTTC.

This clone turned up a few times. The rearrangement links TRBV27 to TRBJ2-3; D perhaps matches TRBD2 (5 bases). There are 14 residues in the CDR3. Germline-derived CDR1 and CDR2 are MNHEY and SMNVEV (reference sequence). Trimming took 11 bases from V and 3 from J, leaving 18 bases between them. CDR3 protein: CASAAGSGTDTQYF. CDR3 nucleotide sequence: TGTGCCTCCGCGGCGGGTTCGGGGACAGATACGCAGTATTTT.

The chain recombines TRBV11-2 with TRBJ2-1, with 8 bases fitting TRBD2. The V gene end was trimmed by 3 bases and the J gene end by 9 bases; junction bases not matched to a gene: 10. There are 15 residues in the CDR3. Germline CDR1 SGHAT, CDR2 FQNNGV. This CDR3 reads CASSFLDSGIVEQFF. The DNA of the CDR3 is TGTGCCAGCAGCTTCCTGGATAGCGGGATCGTTGAGCAGTTCTTC.

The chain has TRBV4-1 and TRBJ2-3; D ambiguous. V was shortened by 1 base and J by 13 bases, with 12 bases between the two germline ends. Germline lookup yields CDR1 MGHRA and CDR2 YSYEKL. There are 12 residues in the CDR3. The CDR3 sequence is CASSQGTASKYF. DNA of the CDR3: TGCGCCAGCAGCCAAGGTACGGCTAGTAAGTATTTT.

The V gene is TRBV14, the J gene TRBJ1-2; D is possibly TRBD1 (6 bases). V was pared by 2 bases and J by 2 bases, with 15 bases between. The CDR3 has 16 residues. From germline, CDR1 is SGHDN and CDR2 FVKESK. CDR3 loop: CASSQQKGVGNYGYTF. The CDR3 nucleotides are TGTGCCAGCAGCCAACAAAAGGGGGTCGGAAACTATGGCTACACCTTC.

The CDR3 DNA reads as TGTGCCAGCTCACCGACGACAGGGAGCTCCTACAATGAGCAGTTCTTC. Translated: CASSPTTGSSYNEQFF. The chain uses TRBV18 and TRBJ2-1; TRBD1 matches at 7 bases. The CDR3 spans 16 residues. CDR1 and CDR2 from the germline V gene are KGHSH and LQKENI. J gave up 0 bases and V 3 bases, and 5 bases lay outside the gene matches.